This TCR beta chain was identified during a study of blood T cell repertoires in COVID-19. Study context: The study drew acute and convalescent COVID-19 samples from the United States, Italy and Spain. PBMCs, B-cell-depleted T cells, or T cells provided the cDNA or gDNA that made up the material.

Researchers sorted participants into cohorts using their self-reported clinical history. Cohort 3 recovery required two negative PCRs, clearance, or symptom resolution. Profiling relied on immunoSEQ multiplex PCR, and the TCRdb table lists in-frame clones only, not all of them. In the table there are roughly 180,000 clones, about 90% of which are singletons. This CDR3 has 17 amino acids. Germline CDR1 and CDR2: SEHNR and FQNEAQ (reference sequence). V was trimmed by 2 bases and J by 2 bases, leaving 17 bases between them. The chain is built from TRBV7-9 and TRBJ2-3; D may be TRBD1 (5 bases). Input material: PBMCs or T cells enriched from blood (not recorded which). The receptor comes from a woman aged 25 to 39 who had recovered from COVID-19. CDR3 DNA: TGTGCCAGCAGCTTACACAGGTTACAGGAACTCACAGATACGCAGTATTTT. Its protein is CASSLHRLQELTDTQYF.